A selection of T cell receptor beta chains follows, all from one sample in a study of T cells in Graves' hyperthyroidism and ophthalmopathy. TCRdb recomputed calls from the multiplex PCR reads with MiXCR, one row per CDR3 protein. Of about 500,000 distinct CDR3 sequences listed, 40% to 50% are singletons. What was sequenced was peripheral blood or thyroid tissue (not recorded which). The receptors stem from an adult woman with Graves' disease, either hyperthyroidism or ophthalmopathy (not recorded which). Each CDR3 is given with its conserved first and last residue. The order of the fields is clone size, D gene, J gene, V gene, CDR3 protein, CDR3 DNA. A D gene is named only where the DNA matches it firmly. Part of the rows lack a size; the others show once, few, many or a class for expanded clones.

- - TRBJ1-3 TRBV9 CASRDGLDF TGTGCCAGCAGGGACGGCCTCGATTTT
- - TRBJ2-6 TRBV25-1 CASGSRGRSGANVLAF TGTGCCAGCGGGAGCAGGGGCAGGTCTGGGGCCAACGTCCTGGCTTTC
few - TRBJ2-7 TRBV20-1 CSARDPGQGYEQYF TGCAGTGCTAGAGATCCGGGACAAGGCTACGAGCAGTACTTC
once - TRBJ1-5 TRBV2 CASSYGSGRSWEQHF TGTGCCAGCAGTTACGGGAGCGGGAGAAGTTGGGAGCAGCATTTT
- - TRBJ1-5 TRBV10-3 CAIRTRDKNQPQHF TGTGCCATCAGGACCCGGGACAAAAATCAGCCCCAGCATTTT
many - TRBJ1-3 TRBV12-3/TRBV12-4 CASSFSGNTIYF TGTGCCAGCAGTTTTTCTGGAAACACCATATATTTT
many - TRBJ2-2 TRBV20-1 CSAIKTVNTGELFF TGCAGTGCTATCAAGACGGTGAACACCGGGGAGCTGTTTTTT
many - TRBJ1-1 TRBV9 CASSVVGNMNTEAFF TGTGCCAGCAGCGTAGTGGGAAACATGAACACTGAAGCTTTCTTT
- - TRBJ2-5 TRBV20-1 CSAREAGMPKTQYF TGCAGTGCTAGAGAAGCAGGGATGCCTAAGACCCAGTACTTC
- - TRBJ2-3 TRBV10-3 CAISEGLRTDTQYF TGTGCCATCAGTGAGGGGCTTCGCACAGATACGCAGTATTTT
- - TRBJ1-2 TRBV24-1 CATSDPRGAGGYTF TGTGCCACCAGTGACCCTCGGGGGGCGGGCGGCTACACCTTC
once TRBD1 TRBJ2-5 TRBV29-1 CSGRQGKTQYF TGCAGCGGGCGACAGGGGAAGACCCAGTACTTC
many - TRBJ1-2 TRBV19 CASSENDYGYTF TGTGCCAGTAGTGAGAATGACTATGGCTACACCTTC
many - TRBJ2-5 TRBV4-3 CASSPGTNIAQYF TGCGCCAGCAGCCCTGGGACAAACATTGCCCAGTACTTC
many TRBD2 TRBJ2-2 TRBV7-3 CASSPRTSGKTGELFF TGTGCCAGCAGCCCTCGGACTAGCGGGAAAACCGGGGAGCTGTTTTTT
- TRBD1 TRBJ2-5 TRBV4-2 CASSHGQGGTQYF TGTGCCAGCAGCCATGGACAGGGCGGGACCCAGTACTTC
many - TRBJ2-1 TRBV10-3 CAIKEGRNEQFF TGTGCCATCAAGGAAGGTCGGAATGAGCAGTTCTTC
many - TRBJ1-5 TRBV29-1 CSVEDRYRASNQPQHF TGCAGCGTTGAAGATAGGTACAGGGCCAGCAATCAGCCCCAGCATTTT
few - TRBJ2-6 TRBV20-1 CSASRERVDSGANVLTF TGCAGTGCCAGCAGGGAGAGGGTAGACTCTGGGGCCAACGTCCTGACTTTC
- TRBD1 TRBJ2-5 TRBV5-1 CASSLGQGHETQYF TGCGCCAGCAGCTTGGGACAGGGGCACGAGACCCAGTACTTC
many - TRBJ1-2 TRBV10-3 CAVTRGLINYGYTF TGTGCCGTCACGAGAGGGTTAATCAACTATGGCTACACCTTC
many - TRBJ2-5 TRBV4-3 CASSQGRGGKTQYF TGCGCCAGCAGCCAAGGCAGGGGCGGAAAGACCCAGTACTTC
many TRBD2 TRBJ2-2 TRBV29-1 CSVRTSSNTGELFF TGCAGCGTGCGGACTAGTTCGAACACCGGGGAGCTGTTTTTT
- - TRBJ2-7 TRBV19 CASTLVVGGSYEQYF TGTGCCAGTACCCTGGTAGTAGGAGGGTCCTACGAGCAGTACTTC
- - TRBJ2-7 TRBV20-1 CSASDPGSYEQYF TGCAGTGCTAGTGATCCTGGGTCGTACGAGCAGTACTTC
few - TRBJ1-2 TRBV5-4 CASSRFKGETNYGYTF TGTGCCAGCAGCCGGTTCAAAGGGGAAACCAACTATGGCTACACCTTC
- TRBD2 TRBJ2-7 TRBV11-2 CASSQGAGDSYEQYF TGCGCCAGCAGCCAAGGAGCGGGGGACTCCTACGAGCAGTACTTC
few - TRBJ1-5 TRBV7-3 CASSGLQGPNQPQHF TGTGCCAGCAGCGGATTACAGGGACCCAATCAGCCCCAGCATTTT
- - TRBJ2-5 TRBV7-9 CASQSPGVGETQYF TGTGCCAGCCAAAGCCCCGGGGTGGGGGAGACCCAGTACTTC
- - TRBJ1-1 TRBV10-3 CAIRKTTGNTEAFF TGTGCCATCAGGAAGACGACAGGAAACACTGAAGCTTTCTTT
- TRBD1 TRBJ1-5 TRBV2 CASHGQGASQPQHF TGTGCCAGCCACGGACAGGGGGCCTCTCAGCCCCAGCATTTT
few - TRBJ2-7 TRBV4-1 CASSRETVQSYEQYF TGCGCCAGCAGCCGGGAGACAGTGCAATCCTACGAGCAGTACTTC
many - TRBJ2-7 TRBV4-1 CASSQDHVYYEQYF TGCGCCAGCAGCCAAGACCACGTCTACTACGAGCAGTACTTC
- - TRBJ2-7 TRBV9 CASIADEQYF TGTGCCAGCATAGCCGACGAGCAGTACTTC
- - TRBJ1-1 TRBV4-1 CASSQDGAGRETEAFF TGCGCCAGCAGCCAAGACGGGGCAGGGCGGGAGACTGAAGCTTTCTTT
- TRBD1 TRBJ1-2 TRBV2 CASRDRVDGYTF TGTGCCAGCAGAGACAGGGTGGATGGCTACACCTTC
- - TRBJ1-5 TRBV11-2 CASSFWAGRNNQPQHF TGTGCCAGCAGTTTTTGGGCAGGGCGAAATAATCAGCCCCAGCATTTT
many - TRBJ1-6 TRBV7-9 CASSLALGSYNSPLHF TGTGCCAGCAGCTTAGCGCTGGGTTCCTATAATTCACCCCTCCACTTT
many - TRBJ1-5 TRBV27 CASSFSQNQPQHF TGTGCCAGCAGTTTCAGCCAGAATCAGCCCCAGCATTTT
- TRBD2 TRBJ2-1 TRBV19 CASSPSGLSYNEQFF TGTGCCAGTAGCCCTAGCGGGTTGTCCTACAATGAGCAGTTCTTT
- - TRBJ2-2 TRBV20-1 CSVESGYTGELFF TGCAGCGTTGAATCCGGGTACACCGGGGAGCTGTTTTTT
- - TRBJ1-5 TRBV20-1 CSARDALQRNQPQHF TGCAGTGCTAGAGATGCATTACAGCGCAATCAGCCCCAGCATTTT
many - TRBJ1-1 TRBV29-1 CSVPGPTEAFF TGCAGCGTCCCTGGACCCACTGAAGCTTTCTTT
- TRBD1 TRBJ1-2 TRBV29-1 CSVDWDRSYGYTF TGCAGCGTTGATTGGGACAGGAGCTATGGCTACACCTTC
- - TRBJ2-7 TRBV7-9 CASSPAGAGREQYF TGTGCCAGCAGCCCTGCGGGGGCAGGCCGGGAGCAGTACTTC
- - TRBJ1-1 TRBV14 CASSQGGTWRGSEAFF TGTGCCAGCAGCCAAGGTGGGACCTGGCGGGGGTCTGAAGCTTTCTTT
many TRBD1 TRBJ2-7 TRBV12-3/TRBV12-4 CASSFGDRGAYEQYF TGTGCCAGCAGTTTCGGGGACAGGGGCGCCTACGAGCAGTACTTC
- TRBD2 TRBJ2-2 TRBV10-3 CAIAGTSLRGTGELFF TGTGCCATCGCCGGGACTAGTTTGAGGGGTACCGGGGAGCTGTTTTTT
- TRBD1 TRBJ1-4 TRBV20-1 CGAGTDEKLFF TGCGGTGCTGGGACAGATGAAAAACTGTTTTTT
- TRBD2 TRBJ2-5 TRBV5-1 CASSALGLAGGETQYF TGCGCCAGCAGTGCCTTAGGACTAGCGGGAGGAGAGACCCAGTACTTC
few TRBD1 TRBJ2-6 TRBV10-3 CASSEGQGTGANVLTF TGTGCCAGCAGCGAGGGACAGGGGACTGGGGCCAACGTCCTGACTTTC
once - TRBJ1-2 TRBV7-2 CASSFRSGNYGYTF TGTGCCAGCAGCTTCAGGTCTGGGAACTATGGCTACACCTTC
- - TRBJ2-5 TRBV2 CASSVSETGLETQYF TGTGCCAGCAGTGTATCGGAGACAGGATTAGAGACCCAGTACTTC
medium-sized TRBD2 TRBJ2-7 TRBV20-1 CSARSGSSYEQYF TGCAGTGCTAGAAGCGGGAGCTCCTACGAGCAGTACTTC
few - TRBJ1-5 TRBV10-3 CAISESGFNQPQHF TGTGCCATCAGTGAGTCAGGGTTCAATCAGCCCCAGCATTTT
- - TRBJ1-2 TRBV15 CAASTRDTSGDDGYTF TGTGCCGCCAGCACCCGGGACACTTCCGGGGACGATGGCTACACCTTC
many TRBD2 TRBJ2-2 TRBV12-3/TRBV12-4 CASKIPGGGNTGELFF TGTGCCAGCAAGATACCGGGAGGAGGGAACACCGGGGAGCTGTTTTTT
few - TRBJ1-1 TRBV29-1 CSVEDPPGNTEAFF TGCAGCGTTGAAGATCCGCCCGGTAACACTGAAGCTTTCTTT
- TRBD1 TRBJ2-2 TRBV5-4 CASSKGQGVITGELFF TGTGCCAGCAGCAAGGGGCAGGGGGTTATCACCGGGGAGCTGTTTTTT